One and the same sample provided the 29 T cell receptor beta chains below, sequenced in a study of technical replicates of blood from a few donors. Here immunoSEQ multiplex PCR was the method, and the copy in TCRdb shows in-frame clones only, minus some. The data show around 80,000 clones, with more than 95% seen just once and roughly 0.15% held by the top ten. Material for sequencing was T cells isolated from PBMCs. The receptors were gathered from a human donor in good health.

The chain employs TRBV28 and TRBJ1-1, with 7 nucleotides matching TRBD1. The germline CDR1 and CDR2 sequences are MDHEN and SYDVKM. The CDR3 totals 16 residues. After removal of 10 bases from V and 5 bases from J, the junction contained 19 bases not matched to a gene. This chain's CDR3 is CATSYRGRVMLTEAFF. The CDR3 DNA reads TGTGCCACTTCCTACAGGGGACGGGTTATGCTGACTGAAGCTTTCTTT.

The V gene is TRBV6-4, the J gene TRBJ2-4, with D possibly TRBD2 on 5 matching bases. Trimming shortened V by 5 bases and J by 2 bases, and 13 bases separated the two germline ends. The CDR3 has 15 amino acids. Looked up from germline, CDR1 is MRHNA and CDR2 is SNTAGT. For the CDR3, the DNA is TGTGCCAGCAGTCCCCGGGGTCCCTCCAAAAACATTCAGTACTTC. It translates to CASSPRGPSKNIQYF.

V and J are TRBV6-4 and TRBJ2-5, with 8 positions matching TRBD2. V was clipped by 0 bases and J by 2 bases; unmatched bases: 2. The CDR3 runs 15 residues. CDR1 and CDR2 from the germline V gene are MRHNA and SNTAGT. The CDR3 reads CASSDSPSGQETQYF. Written as DNA, the CDR3 is TGTGCCAGCAGTGACTCGCCTAGCGGGCAAGAGACCCAGTACTTC.

The chain combines TRBV9 with TRBJ1-2; D uncertain. V lost 3 bases to trimming and J lost 6 bases, with 18 bases between them. The CDR3 totals 15 residues. CDR1 is SGDLS and CDR2 is YYNGEE in the germline V gene. CDR3 sequence (DNA): TGTGCCAGCAGCGCTTCGGGTTGGTTGTTGAATGGCTACACCTTC. Amino acid sequence: CASSASGWLLNGYTF. Together with reference TRBV9 and TRBJ1-2, the CDR3 gives the full variable domain: DSGVTQTPKHLITATGQRVTLRCSPRSGDLSVYWYQQSLDQGLQFLIQYYNGEERAKGNILERFSAQQFPDLHSELNLSSLELGDSALYFCASSASGWLLNGYTFGSGTRLTVV.

V and J are TRBV6-5 and TRBJ2-4, with 7 positions matching TRBD1. The CDR3 is 14 residues long. The V gene end was trimmed by 6 bases and the J gene end by 9 bases; junction bases not matched to a gene: 11. CDR1 MNHEY and CDR2 SVGAGI come from the germline V gene. CDR3 in DNA: TGTGCCAGCAGCACTACAGGGGTGGCGAGCATTCAGTACTTC. Protein: CASSTTGVASIQYF.

The chain couples TRBV25-1 to TRBJ2-7; TRBD2 matches 8 bases. The CDR3 runs to 15 residues. Losses at the gene ends were 3 bases for V and 2 bases for J; bases not matched to a gene: 6. CDR1 is MGHDK and CDR2 is SYGVNS in the germline V gene. In DNA form, the CDR3 reads TGTGCCAGCAGTGAGTCGGGAGGGCCGACCTACGAGCAGTACTTC. Translated, it gives CASSESGGPTYEQYF.

The V gene is TRBV2, the J gene TRBJ1-5; TRBD1 matches 8 bases. In germline, CDR1 is SNHLY, CDR2 FYNNEI. V was clipped by 4 bases and J by 4 bases; unmatched bases: 0. CDR3 length: 13 amino acids. The CDR3 DNA follows: TGTGCCAGCAGTGGACAGGGGAATCAGCCCCAGCATTTT. It yields the protein CASSGQGNQPQHF.

The rearrangement joins TRBV15 to TRBJ1-5; 10 bases fit TRBD1. The CDR3 contains 16 residues. V shed 1 base, J shed 5 bases, and the junction held 5 bases outside the gene matches. In germline, CDR1 is LNHNV, CDR2 YYDKDF (reference sequence). The CDR3 DNA sequence: TGTGCCACCAGCAGAGCCAGGACAGGGGGGGATCAGCCCCAGCATTTT. It translates to CATSRARTGGDQPQHF.

The gene calls are TRBV19 and TRBJ1-1, with a tentative D call TRBD1 (5 bases). The CDR3 runs to 15 residues. Germline values: CDR1 LNHDA, CDR2 SQIVND (reference sequence). V gave up 4 bases and J gave up 3 bases, with 15 bases separating them. The CDR3 DNA reads as TGTGCCAGTAGTAAGTCCGTCGGGACTCACACTGAAGCTTTCTTT. As protein: CASSKSVGTHTEAFF.

The V gene is TRBV11-1, the J gene TRBJ1-5; no definite D call. The CDR3 sequence is 12 residues long. Trimming removed 5 bases from V and 16 bases from J, with 18 bases in between. Germline values: CDR1 SGHAT, CDR2 FQDESV (reference sequence). The chain's CDR3 is CASSLDPGFCHF. Here the CDR3 DNA reads TGTGCCAGCAGCCTCGACCCAGGTTTTTGTCATTTT.

This sequence joins TRBV19 and TRBJ2-1, with 8 bases that match TRBD2. Germline CDR1 LNHDA, CDR2 SQIVND (reference sequence). There are 17 residues in the CDR3. Germline trimming cut 3 bases from V and 8 bases from J; bases unmatched to any gene: 15. The CDR3 sequence is CASSIFPLTSVWDEQFF. The CDR3 region has the DNA TGTGCCAGTAGTATTTTTCCACTGACTAGCGTTTGGGATGAGCAGTTCTTC. The variable domain in full, completed from reference TRBV19 and TRBJ2-1, reads DGGITQSPKYLFRKEGQNVTLSCEQNLNHDAMYWYRQDPGQGLRLIYYSQIVNDFQKGDIAEGYSVSREKKESFPLTVTSAQKNPTAFYLCASSIFPLTSVWDEQFFGPGTRLTVL.

The rearrangement links TRBV30 to TRBJ1-2; no firm D call. Germline V gene sequence: CDR1 GTSNPN, CDR2 SVGIG (reference sequence). This CDR3 is 12 amino acids long. V lost 0 bases to trimming and J lost 8 bases, with 10 bases between them. The DNA for the CDR3 is TGTGCCTGGAGTGTGGCCACATGGGGCTACACCTTC. Protein product: CAWSVATWGYTF.

The genes are TRBV7-9 and TRBJ2-7; 12 nucleotides agree with TRBD1. The CDR3 is made up of 18 amino acids. Germline V gene lookup returns CDR1 SEHNR and CDR2 FQNEAQ (reference sequence). Trimming removed 2 bases from V and 5 bases from J; junction bases left unmatched: 13. CDR3 loop: CASSLSVGTGGRQDEQYF. The DNA of the CDR3 is TGTGCCAGCAGCTTAAGCGTCGGGACAGGGGGCAGGCAGGACGAGCAGTACTTC. The variable domain in full, completed from reference TRBV7-9 and TRBJ2-7, reads DTGVSQNPRHKITKRGQNVTFRCDPISEHNRLYWYRQTLGQGPEFLTYFQNEAQLEKSRLLSDRFSAERPKGSFSTLEIQRTEQGDSAMYLCASSLSVGTGGRQDEQYFGPGTRLTVT.

A single count supports this clone. The rearrangement joins TRBV2 to TRBJ2-3, with a tentative D call TRBD1 (6 bases). Trimming pared 1 base from V and 5 bases from J, leaving 7 bases between. CDR1 and CDR2 (germline): SNHLY, FYNNEI. The CDR3 has 13 amino acids. This CDR3 is CASSEGGGDTQYF. For the CDR3, the DNA is TGTGCCAGCAGTGAAGGAGGGGGAGATACGCAGTATTTT.

The rearrangement joins TRBV10-1 to TRBJ2-1; D is perhaps TRBD2 (5 bases). This CDR3 is built from 14 residues. The germline gives CDR1 WNHNN, CDR2 SYGVQD (reference sequence). V was pared by 4 bases and J by 4 bases, with 11 bases between. CDR3 sequence: CASSAASRYNEQFF. CDR3 sequence (DNA): TGCGCCAGCAGTGCCGCTAGCCGATACAATGAGCAGTTCTTC.

The chain recombines TRBV29-1 with TRBJ2-5; D might be TRBD2 (6 bases). Trimming pared 0 bases from V and 7 bases from J, leaving 21 bases between. This CDR3 comprises 16 residues. Germline V lookup: CDR1 SQVTM, CDR2 ANQGSEA. The CDR3 DNA reads as TGCAGCGTTGAAGATAGCGTCAGACCCGGGGGTCGGACCCAGTACTTC. Translating it yields CSVEDSVRPGGRTQYF. Full variable domain (rest looked up from reference TRBV29-1 and TRBJ2-5): SAVISQKPSRDICQRGTSLTIQCQVDSQVTMMFWYRQQPGQSLTLIATANQGSEATYESGFVIDKFPISRPNLTFSTLTVSNMSPEDSSIYLCSVEDSVRPGGRTQYFGPGTRLLVL.

V is TRBV30 and J is TRBJ2-5; 11 nucleotides match TRBD2. Trimming took 3 bases from V and 5 from J; bases not matched to a gene: 5. The germline gives CDR1 GTSNPN, CDR2 SVGIG (reference sequence). CDR3 size: 14 residues. The CDR3 loop is CAWRRLAGSETQYF. Written as DNA, the CDR3 is TGTGCCTGGAGGCGACTAGCGGGGAGTGAGACCCAGTACTTC.

The gene calls are TRBV11-2 and TRBJ2-1, with 7 positions matching TRBD1. Trimming cost V 0 bases and J 0 bases; bases outside gene matches: 5. The CDR3 runs to 17 residues. The germline V gene encodes CDR1 SGHAT and CDR2 FQNNGV. CDR3: CASSLDLGTDSYNEQFF. DNA of the CDR3: TGTGCCAGCAGCTTAGATCTTGGGACAGACTCCTACAATGAGCAGTTCTTC. Based on the CDR3 plus reference TRBV11-2 and TRBJ2-1, the full variable domain is EAGVAQSPRYKIIEKRQSVAFWCNPISGHATLYWYQQILGQGPKLLIQFQNNGVVDDSQLPKDRFSAERLKGVDSTLKIQPAKLEDSAVYLCASSLDLGTDSYNEQFFGPGTRLTVL.

The chain recombines TRBV7-9 with TRBJ2-7; 7 bases match TRBD1. The CDR3 has 15 amino acids. The germline V gene has CDR1 SEHNR and CDR2 FQNEAQ (reference sequence). The V segment lost 7 bases and the J segment 5 bases; nucleotides outside the gene matches: 14. CDR3 protein: CASTFTTGLSDEQYF. In DNA, the CDR3 is TGTGCCAGCACCTTTACGACAGGGTTAAGCGACGAGCAGTACTTC.

The chain uses TRBV21-1 and TRBJ1-1; the table's D call, TRBD1, has no DNA check behind it. TRBV21-1 is a pseudogene segment. The CDR3 contains 14 residues. CDR3 nucleotides: TGTGCCAGCAAAGGGCAGGGGACGGGAACTGAAGCTTTCTTT. Protein: CASKGQGTGTEAFF.

CDR3 amino acids: CASSLGLRRHEQYF. In nucleotides, the CDR3 is TGTGCCAGCAGCCTTGGGCTCAGGCGCCACGAGCAGTACTTC. The rearrangement joins TRBV14 to TRBJ2-7; D remains ambiguous. V lost 4 bases, J lost 5 bases, and 15 bases lay in between. CDR1 and CDR2 from the germline V gene are SGHDN and FVKESK. The CDR3 totals 14 residues.

This clone was detected only once. The CDR3 nucleotides read TGTGCCAGCAGCGCAGGGACAGGAGTCCTTTACAATGAGCAGTTCTTC. Amino acid sequence: CASSAGTGVLYNEQFF. The chain combines TRBV9 with TRBJ2-1; 8 positions agree with TRBD1. CDR1 and CDR2 (germline): SGDLS, YYNGEE. V was clipped by 3 bases and J by 4 bases; unmatched bases: 9. The CDR3 totals 16 residues.

The chain uses TRBV5-5 and TRBJ2-7, with 14 bases fitting TRBD2. The germline V gene has CDR1 SGHKS and CDR2 YYEKEE (reference sequence). Trimming cost V 0 bases and J 6 bases; bases outside gene matches: 5. The CDR3 spans 16 residues. This chain's CDR3 is CASSLAGTSGSGEQYF. The CDR3 region has the DNA TGTGCCAGCAGCTTGGCCGGGACTAGCGGGAGCGGCGAGCAGTACTTC.

Here the CDR3 reads CASSPTVAVQIIEQYF. CDR3 coding DNA: TGTGCCAGCAGCCCTACGGTGGCGGTACAAATTATAGAGCAGTACTTC. This chain links TRBV14 with TRBJ2-7; D gene unclear. The V gene's germline CDR1 is SGHDN and CDR2 FVKESK. This CDR3 is built from 16 residues. The ends were cut back, 4 bases at V and 7 bases at J, with 23 bases in the middle.

This chain joins TRBV6-1 and TRBJ1-5, with D tentatively TRBD1 (6 bases). CDR1 MNHNS and CDR2 SASEGT come from the germline V gene. The CDR3 runs to 15 residues. V lost 1 base and J lost 4, with 11 bases in between. DNA of the CDR3: TGTGCCAGCAGTGAAGGGGCAGGGGAAAATCAGCCCCAGCATTTT. Translation gives CASSEGAGENQPQHF.

V and J are TRBV6-1 and TRBJ1-1; D is perhaps TRBD1 (5 bases). The CDR3 runs 14 residues. Germline V gives CDR1 MNHNS, CDR2 SASEGT. V shed 0 bases and J shed 3 bases, with 8 bases lying between them. The CDR3 loop reads CASSEAGDYTEAFF. CDR3 DNA: TGTGCCAGCAGTGAAGCCGGGGACTACACTGAAGCTTTCTTT.

The rearrangement joins TRBV6-5 to TRBJ1-4; maybe TRBD1 (5 bases). The CDR3 is made up of 14 amino acids. Germline CDR1 reads MNHEY; CDR2 reads SVGAGI. Trimming left V 0 bases short and J 7 bases short, with 9 bases between. CDR3 in amino acids: CASSYSAGSEKLFF. CDR3 bases: TGTGCCAGCAGTTACTCTGCAGGGTCTGAAAAACTGTTTTTT.

The chain combines TRBV5-4 with TRBJ2-3, with D tentatively TRBD1 (5 bases). CDR1 SGHNT and CDR2 YYREEE come from the germline V gene (reference sequence). This CDR3 region has 15 residues. V dropped 2 bases and J dropped 1 base, with 11 bases sitting between them. CDR3 nucleotides: TGTGCCAGCAGCTTTCCACAGGAGCGCACAGATACGCAGTATTTT. Translation: CASSFPQERTDTQYF.

V usage is TRBV7-2 and J usage is TRBJ2-7; D is possibly TRBD1 (6 bases). V gave up 5 bases and J gave up 4 bases, with 15 bases separating them. The CDR3 contains 14 residues. The germline V gene has CDR1 SGHTA and CDR2 FQGNSA. The CDR3 here is CASSPHQGIYEQYF. The DNA for the CDR3 is TGTGCCAGCAGCCCACATCAGGGGATATACGAGCAGTACTTC.